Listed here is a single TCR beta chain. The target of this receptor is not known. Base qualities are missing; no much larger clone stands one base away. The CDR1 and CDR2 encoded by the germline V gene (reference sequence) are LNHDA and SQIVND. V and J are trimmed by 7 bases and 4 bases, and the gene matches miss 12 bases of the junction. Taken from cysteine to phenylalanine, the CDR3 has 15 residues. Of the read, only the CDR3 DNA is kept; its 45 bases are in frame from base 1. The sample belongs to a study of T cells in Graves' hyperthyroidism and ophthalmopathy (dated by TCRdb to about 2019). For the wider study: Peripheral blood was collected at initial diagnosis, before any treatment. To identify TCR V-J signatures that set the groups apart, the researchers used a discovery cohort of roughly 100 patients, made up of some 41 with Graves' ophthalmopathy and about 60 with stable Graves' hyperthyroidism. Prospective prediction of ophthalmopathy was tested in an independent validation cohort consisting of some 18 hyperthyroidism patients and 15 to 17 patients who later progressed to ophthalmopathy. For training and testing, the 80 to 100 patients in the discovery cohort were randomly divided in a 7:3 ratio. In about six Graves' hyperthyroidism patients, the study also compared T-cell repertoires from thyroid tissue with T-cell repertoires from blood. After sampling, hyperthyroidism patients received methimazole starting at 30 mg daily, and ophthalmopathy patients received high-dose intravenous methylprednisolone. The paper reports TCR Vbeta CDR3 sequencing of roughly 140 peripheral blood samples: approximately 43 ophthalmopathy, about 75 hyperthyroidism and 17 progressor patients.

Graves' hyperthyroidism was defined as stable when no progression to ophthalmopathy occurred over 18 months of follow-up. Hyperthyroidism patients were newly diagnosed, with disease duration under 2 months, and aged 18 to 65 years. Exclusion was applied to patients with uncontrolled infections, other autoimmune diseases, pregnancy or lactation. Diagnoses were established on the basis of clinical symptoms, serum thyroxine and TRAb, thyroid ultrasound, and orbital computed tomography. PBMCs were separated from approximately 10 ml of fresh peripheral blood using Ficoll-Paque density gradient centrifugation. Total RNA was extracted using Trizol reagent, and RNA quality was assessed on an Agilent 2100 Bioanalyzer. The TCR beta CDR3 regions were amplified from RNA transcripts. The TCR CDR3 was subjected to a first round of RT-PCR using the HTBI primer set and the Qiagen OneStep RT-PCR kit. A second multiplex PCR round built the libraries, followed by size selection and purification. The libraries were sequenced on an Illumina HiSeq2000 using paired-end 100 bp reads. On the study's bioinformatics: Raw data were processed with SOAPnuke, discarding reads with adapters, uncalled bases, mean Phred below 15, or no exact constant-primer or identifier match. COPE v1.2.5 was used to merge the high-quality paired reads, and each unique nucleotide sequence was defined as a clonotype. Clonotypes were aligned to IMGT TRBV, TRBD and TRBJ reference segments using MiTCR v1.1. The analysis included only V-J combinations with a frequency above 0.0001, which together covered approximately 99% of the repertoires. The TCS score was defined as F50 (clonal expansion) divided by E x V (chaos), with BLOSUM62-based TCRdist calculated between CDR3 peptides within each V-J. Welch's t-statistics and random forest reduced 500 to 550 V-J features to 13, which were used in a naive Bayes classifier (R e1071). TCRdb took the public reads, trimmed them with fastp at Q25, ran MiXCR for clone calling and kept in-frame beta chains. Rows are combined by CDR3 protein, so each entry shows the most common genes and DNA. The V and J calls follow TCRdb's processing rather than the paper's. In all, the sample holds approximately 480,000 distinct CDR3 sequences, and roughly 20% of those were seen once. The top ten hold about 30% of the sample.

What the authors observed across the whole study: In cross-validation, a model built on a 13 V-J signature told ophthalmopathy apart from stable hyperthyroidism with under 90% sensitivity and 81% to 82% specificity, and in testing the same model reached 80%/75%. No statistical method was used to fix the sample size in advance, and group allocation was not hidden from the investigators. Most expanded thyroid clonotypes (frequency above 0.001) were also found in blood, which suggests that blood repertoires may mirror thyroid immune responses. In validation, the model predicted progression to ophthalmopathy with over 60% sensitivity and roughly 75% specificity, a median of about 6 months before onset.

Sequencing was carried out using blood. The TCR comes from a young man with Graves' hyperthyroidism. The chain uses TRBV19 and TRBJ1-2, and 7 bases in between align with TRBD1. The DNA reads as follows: TGTGCCAGTACCCCATGGGGGGGACAGCTCTATGGCTACACCTTC. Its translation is CASTPWGGQLYGYTF.